Here is one T cell receptor beta chain with its context. Its antigen is unidentified. The source of the sample is a study of cytomegalovirus exposure and HLA in healthy donors. The overall study: Roughly 80 million unique TCRs from HLA-typed donors made up an early data release. Overall study results and limits: Researchers reportedly found TCR beta sequences accurately predicted most subjects' HLA-A and HLA-B alleles. TRBV6-2, TRBV6-3 and some other V segments were unresolvable in 87-base-pair reads. It was only CMV serostatus that was available as immune exposure information.

Both 60 Vbeta primers and 13 Jbeta primers went into the PCR. Measured with immunoSEQ multiplex PCR; TCRdb has only the in-frame clones, and not every one. The sample carries around 150,000 clones, around four fifths recorded once. This CDR3 contains 13 residues. Germline V gives CDR1 SGHVS, CDR2 FNYEAQ. The V and J ends lost 5 bases and 9 bases respectively, with 14 bases between them. The sample was PBMCs. This sequence joins TRBV7-6 and TRBJ2-1, with a possible D match to TRBD1 (5 bases). The sequence derives from a woman aged 25 to 39 in good health and CMV-seronegative. CDR3 loop: CASSIGAGVEQFF. The CDR3 DNA reads TGTGCCAGCAGCATAGGGGCTGGCGTTGAGCAGTTCTTC. Drawing the rest from reference TRBV7-6 and TRBJ2-1, the complete variable domain is GAGVSQSPRYKVTKRGQDVALRCDPISGHVSLYWYRQALGQGPEFLTYFNYEAQQDKSGLPNDRFSAERPEGSISTLTIQRTEQRDSAMYRCASSIGAGVEQFFGPGTRLTVL.